This T cell receptor (beta chain) was sequenced in a study of blood T cell repertoires in COVID-19. Background on the study: The United States, Italy and Spain supplied acute and convalescent COVID-19 samples.

TCRdb's copy holds only in-frame clones and misses some; the assay was immunoSEQ multiplex PCR. This sample has hundreds of thousands of clones; approximately 91% occur once, and the top ten carry about 11%. Recruited during active infection, patients (from Seattle) were subsequently followed longitudinally. The CDR3 runs to 13 residues. Trimming stripped 0 bases from V and 4 bases from J, with 7 bases between. Germline CDR1 reads SGHAT; CDR2 reads FQNNGV. The chain recombines TRBV11-2 with TRBJ2-7; D ambiguous. Sample: peripheral blood. This receptor was taken from a woman aged 25 to 39 with COVID-19, enrolled during active disease. The CDR3 region is CASSLDYRYEQYF. DNA of the CDR3: TGTGCCAGCAGCTTAGATTATCGGTACGAGCAGTACTTC. Based on the CDR3 plus reference TRBV11-2 and TRBJ2-7, the full variable domain is EAGVAQSPRYKIIEKRQSVAFWCNPISGHATLYWYQQILGQGPKLLIQFQNNGVVDDSQLPKDRFSAERLKGVDSTLKIQPAKLEDSAVYLCASSLDYRYEQYFGPGTRLTVT.